These 30 T cell receptor beta chains share one sample of origin, sequenced in a study of CD8+CD57+ T cells in acquired aplastic anemia. Researchers used genomic DNA as the template to profile TCR beta VDJ and CDR3. TCRdb called the reads again in MiXCR, with one record for every CDR3 protein. The data contain some 200,000 distinct CDR3 sequences, over 55% of them singletons. Sequenced material: sorted CD4+, CD8+, or CD8+CD57+ T cells (not recorded which) from PBMCs. Receptors were obtained from a human donor in good health.

To note about this clonotype: Mismatch with germline at one junction end may stem from a read error. This chain uses TRBV6-4 with TRBJ1-1, with D perhaps matching TRBD1 (5 bases). The CDR3 runs 12 residues. Germline CDR1 MRHNA, CDR2 SNTAGT. CDR3 nucleotides: TGTGCCAGCAGTACAGGAGGCACTGGAGCTTTCTTT. Translation gives CASSTGGTGAFF.

The sample holds one count of this clonotype. The chain links TRBV10-3 to TRBJ1-5; unclear D gene. Trimming pared 3 bases from V and 5 bases from J, leaving 5 bases between. The CDR3 is 12 amino acids. Per the germline V gene, CDR1 is ENHRY and CDR2 is SYGVKD. CDR3 protein: CAISDDYQPQHF. The CDR3 DNA reads TGTGCCATCAGTGACGACTATCAGCCCCAGCATTTT.

The V and J genes are TRBV5-6 and TRBJ2-7, with 8 positions matching TRBD2. V shed 3 bases and J 4 bases; nucleotides not matched to a gene: 12. The CDR3 has 16 residues. Germline CDR1 SGHDT, CDR2 YYEEEE. The CDR3 bases are TGTGCCAGCAGCTCTTTACCCGGGACTAGGGCTTACGAGCAGTACTTC. It encodes CASSSLPGTRAYEQYF. Filled out from reference TRBV5-6 and TRBJ2-7, the complete variable domain reads DAGVTQSPTHLIKTRGQQVTLRCSPKSGHDTVSWYQQALGQGPQFIFQYYEEEERQRGNFPDRFSGHQFPNYSSELNVNALLLGDSALYLCASSSLPGTRAYEQYFGPGTRLTVT.

The V call is TRBV19, the J call TRBJ2-3; D perhaps matches TRBD2 (5 bases). Trimming removed 3 bases from V and 2 bases from J, with 12 bases in between. CDR1 and CDR2 from the germline V gene are LNHDA and SQIVND (reference sequence). This CDR3 comprises 15 residues. CDR3 region: CASSILKAVTDTQYF. The CDR3 DNA sequence: TGTGCCAGTAGTATTCTGAAAGCGGTCACAGATACGCAGTATTTT.

A few counts support this clonotype. This chain joins TRBV6-4 and TRBJ2-2; TRBD1 matches 8 bases. J gave up 7 bases and V 2 bases, and 6 bases lay outside the gene matches. CDR1 is MRHNA and CDR2 is SNTAGT in the germline V gene. The CDR3 length is 15 residues. DNA of the CDR3: TGTGCCAGCAGTGACCGACAGGGGACCGGCGGGGAGCTGTTTTTT. Translated: CASSDRQGTGGELFF.

The chain recombines TRBV24-1 with TRBJ2-1, with TRBD2 identical over 9 bases. Looked up from germline, CDR1 is KGHDR and CDR2 is SFDVKD. V lost 0 bases to trimming and J lost 10 bases; unmatched junction nucleotides: 6. The CDR3 contains 15 residues. This CDR3 is CATSDLAGGLKEQFF. DNA for the CDR3: TGTGCCACCAGTGATTTGGCGGGAGGGTTGAAGGAGCAGTTCTTC.

The chain is built from TRBV20-1 and TRBJ2-1, with D perhaps TRBD1 (6 bases). V was trimmed by 5 bases and J by 5 bases, leaving 16 bases between them. This CDR3 spans 14 amino acids. Germline values: CDR1 DFQATT, CDR2 SNEGSKA (reference sequence). DNA of the CDR3: TGCAGTGCTGACAGGTCCTTGGGGGACAATGAGCAGTTCTTC. Translating gives CSADRSLGDNEQFF.

The chain has TRBV5-8 and TRBJ1-1, with no clear D. This CDR3 is 10 amino acids long. V shed 8 bases and J shed 2 bases, with 4 bases lying between them. Per the germline V gene, CDR1 is SGHTS and CDR2 is YDEGEE. The CDR3 nucleotides read TGTGCCAGGAATAACACTGAAGCTTTCTTT. The encoded protein is CARNNTEAFF.

This clonotype was recorded at least ten times. The V call is TRBV9, the J call TRBJ2-6; D might be TRBD2 (6 bases). Trimming stripped 4 bases from V and 0 bases from J, with 17 bases between. This CDR3 is 18 amino acids long. Germline CDR1 SGDLS, CDR2 YYNGEE. CDR3 region: CASSPSGTPISGANVLTF. CDR3 DNA sequence: TGTGCCAGCAGCCCCTCCGGGACTCCTATCTCTGGGGCCAACGTCCTGACTTTC.

The rearrangement links TRBV20-1 to TRBJ1-1; D unclear. CDR1 is DFQATT and CDR2 is SNEGSKA in the germline V gene (reference sequence). The V gene lost 8 bases and the J gene lost 3 bases, with 22 bases spanning the gap. This CDR3 has 15 amino acids. The CDR3 bases are TGCAGTTCCAGATATCGGGGTTTGACGTACACTGAAGCTTTCTTT. Translation gives CSSRYRGLTYTEAFF.

This rearrangement joins TRBV7-9 to TRBJ2-5; 9 nucleotides agree with TRBD1. The CDR3 runs to 15 residues. J lost 4 bases, V lost 5 bases, and 8 bases had no gene match. CDR1 and CDR2 (germline): SEHNR, FQNEAQ (reference sequence). The CDR3 reads CASSAAGQGRETQYF. The CDR3 coding sequence is TGTGCCAGCAGCGCGGCCGGACAGGGGAGAGAGACCCAGTACTTC.

The rearrangement links TRBV20-1 to TRBJ1-5; tentatively, D is TRBD1 (5 bases). V was clipped by 3 bases and J by 11 bases, with 23 bases between them. The CDR3 has 15 residues. From germline, CDR1 is DFQATT and CDR2 SNEGSKA (reference sequence). CDR3 nucleotide sequence: TGCAGTGCTAGGGGCAGGGCCGGTGGCAATAGGGCCCAGCATTTT. As protein: CSARGRAGGNRAQHF.

A single count supports this clonotype. The genes are TRBV10-3 and TRBJ2-1, with D possibly matching TRBD2 (6 bases). Trimming took off 11 bases at V and 6 bases at J, with 11 bases between the two ends. The CDR3 has 11 amino acids. Per the germline V gene, CDR1 is ENHRY and CDR2 is SYGVKD. CDR3 bases: TGTGCCGTTGCGGGGTTCAATGAGCAGTTCTTC. Residues: CAVAGFNEQFF.

The CDR3 loop is CASSPTGFTEAFF. CDR3 sequence (DNA): TGTGCCAGCAGCCCCACGGGGTTCACTGAAGCTTTCTTT. The genes are TRBV7-9 and TRBJ1-1, with D uncertain. Germline assignment: CDR1 SEHNR and CDR2 FQNEAQ (reference sequence). Trimming removed 5 bases from V and 4 bases from J, with 11 bases in between. CDR3 length: 13 residues. The complete variable domain, with remaining parts taken from reference TRBV7-9 and TRBJ1-1, reads DTGVSQNPRHKITKRGQNVTFRCDPISEHNRLYWYRQTLGQGPEFLTYFQNEAQLEKSRLLSDRFSAERPKGSFSTLEIQRTEQGDSAMYLCASSPTGFTEAFFGQGTRLTVV.

The chain has TRBV9 and TRBJ1-6; possible D gene TRBD1, 5 bases. Germline-derived CDR1 and CDR2 are SGDLS and YYNGEE. The CDR3 covers 15 residues. Deletions cut 1 base from V and 7 bases from J, with 12 bases between. The CDR3 DNA reads as TGTGCCAGCAGCGTATTTACGGGGGGGAATTCACCCCTCCACTTT. It specifies CASSVFTGGNSPLHF.

The chain joins TRBV7-2 to TRBJ2-7; 9 nucleotides line up with TRBD1. V shed 5 bases and J 3 bases; nucleotides not matched to a gene: 8. CDR3 length: 15 residues. Germline V gene sequence: CDR1 SGHTA, CDR2 FQGNSA. For the CDR3, the DNA is TGTGCCAGCAGCCCGGACAGGGGAATTAGCTACGAGCAGTACTTC. Its protein is CASSPDRGISYEQYF.

CDR3 nucleotides: TGCGCCATCCCCCCCGAGCAGTACTTC. It translates to CAIPPEQYF. This chain joins TRBV10-1 and TRBJ2-7; D is unclear. With 10 bases removed from V and 6 bases from J, the gap between germline ends came to 7 bases. The CDR3 contains 9 residues. Germline CDR1 reads WNHNN; CDR2 reads SYGVQD (reference sequence).

This rearrangement joins TRBV7-9 to TRBJ1-1; D gene uncertain. The CDR3 sequence is 12 residues long. The ends were cut back, 7 bases at V and 1 base at J, with 7 bases in the middle. The germline gives CDR1 SEHNR, CDR2 FQNEAQ (reference sequence). The CDR3 loop is CASTETNTEAFF. For the CDR3, the DNA is TGTGCCAGCACGGAAACGAACACTGAAGCTTTCTTT.

J is TRBJ1-5 and V is TRBV19; D gene ambiguous. V was pared by 5 bases and J by 0 bases, with 8 bases between. The CDR3 extends over 14 amino acids. Per the germline V gene, CDR1 is LNHDA and CDR2 is SQIVND (reference sequence). DNA for the CDR3: TGTGCCAGTAGTGACACTTATAGCAATCAGCCCCAGCATTTT. Protein product: CASSDTYSNQPQHF. The whole variable domain, filled in from reference TRBV19 and TRBJ1-5, reads DGGITQSPKYLFRKEGQNVTLSCEQNLNHDAMYWYRQDPGQGLRLIYYSQIVNDFQKGDIAEGYSVSREKKESFPLTVTSAQKNPTAFYLCASSDTYSNQPQHFGDGTRLSIL.

J is TRBJ1-6 and V is TRBV7-9, with D tentatively TRBD1 (5 bases). V was cut by 4 bases and J by 10 bases, with 14 bases left in between. There are 14 residues in the CDR3. Germline loops: CDR1 SEHNR, CDR2 FQNEAQ (reference sequence). The CDR3 loop is CASSSGTTHSPLHF. The CDR3 coding sequence is TGTGCCAGCAGCTCGGGGACCACCCACTCACCCCTCCACTTT.

The CDR3 coding sequence is TGCAGTGCCGAAGGGGGCGCTACTCCGATCTACGAGCAGTACTTC. It specifies CSAEGGATPIYEQYF. V gene TRBV20-1 combines with J gene TRBJ2-7; TRBD1 matches 7 bases. The CDR3 runs 15 residues. The germline gives CDR1 DFQATT, CDR2 SNEGSKA (reference sequence). Trimming took 6 bases from V and 3 from J; bases not matched to a gene: 14.

In its sample, this clonotype was seen many times. This rearrangement joins TRBV4-2 to TRBJ2-1; no clear D. Germline values: CDR1 LGHNA, CDR2 YNFKEQ. V dropped 0 bases and J dropped 6 bases, with 6 bases sitting between them. The CDR3 sequence is 13 residues long. In DNA, the CDR3 is TGTGCCAGCAGCCAAGATCTGAGCAATGAGCAGTTCTTC. It encodes CASSQDLSNEQFF.

The chain uses TRBV19 and TRBJ2-6; possibly TRBD1 or TRBD2 for D (5 bases each). The CDR3 totals 14 residues. The ends were cut back, 3 bases at V and 2 bases at J, with 5 bases in the middle. CDR1 and CDR2 (germline): LNHDA, SQIVND (reference sequence). The CDR3 protein is CASSMGAGANVLTF. DNA of the CDR3: TGTGCCAGTAGTATGGGGGCTGGGGCCAACGTCCTGACTTTC.

This clonotype was picked up a small number of times. At one end, the junction sequence differs from germline, possibly due to a read error. The chain recombines TRBV15 with TRBJ2-7; D remains unclear. The CDR3 has 14 amino acids. CDR1 is LNHNV, CDR2 YYDKDF, per germline (reference sequence). CDR3 bases: TGTGCCACCGGCAGAGGTTCCCGCTTGGACGAGCAGTACTTC. Its protein is CATGRGSRLDEQYF.

The chain is built from TRBV2 and TRBJ1-2; perhaps TRBD1 as D (6 bases). The CDR3 sequence is 11 residues long. Germline-derived CDR1 and CDR2 are SNHLY and FYNNEI. V lost 7 bases, J lost 12 bases, and 15 bases lay in between. CDR3 sequence: CASIGQPGNTF. The CDR3 DNA is TGTGCCAGCATAGGACAGCCTGGAAACACCTTC. Looking up the rest from reference TRBV2 and TRBJ1-2 gives the full variable domain: EPEVTQTPSHQVTQMGQEVILRCVPISNHLYFYWYRQILGQKVEFLVSFYNNEISEKSEIFDDQFSVERPDGSNFTLKIRSTKLEDSAMYFCASIGQPGNTFGSGTRLTVV.

The chain joins TRBV19 to TRBJ2-7; maybe TRBD2 (6 bases). This CDR3 region has 15 residues. Trimming removed 4 bases at V and 1 base at J, with 14 bases between. Germline V CDR1 and CDR2: LNHDA, SQIVND (reference sequence). DNA of the CDR3: TGTGCCAGTAGTAGACTAGGGGAGAAGTCCTACGAGCAGTACTTC. The encoded protein is CASSRLGEKSYEQYF.

CDR3 coding DNA: TGTGCCAGCAGGGCGGCGGGGGGCAGGAATGAGCAGTTCTTC. This codes for CASRAAGGRNEQFF. V usage is TRBV2 and J usage is TRBJ2-1, with 8 nucleotides matching TRBD2. CDR1 is SNHLY, CDR2 FYNNEI, per germline. CDR3 length: 14 residues. V lost 6 bases, J lost 7 bases, and 8 bases stayed unmatched.

V usage is TRBV19 and J usage is TRBJ2-7, with 9 bases fitting TRBD1. The CDR3 length is 13 residues. V shed 5 bases, J shed 4 bases, and the junction held 3 bases outside the gene matches. Germline CDR1 and CDR2: LNHDA and SQIVND (reference sequence). In DNA, the CDR3 is TGTGCCAGTAGTGCCGGGACAGGGTACGAGCAGTACTTC. Protein product: CASSAGTGYEQYF.

V usage is TRBV5-1 and J usage is TRBJ2-7, with TRBD2 as a possible D gene (5 bases). Looked up from germline, CDR1 is SGHRS and CDR2 is YFSETQ. Between the trimmed V and J ends, which lost 4 bases and 7 bases, there was a span of 12 bases. The CDR3 is 12 residues long. The CDR3 nucleotides read TGCGCCAGCAGCGTTGGACTGCGGGAGCAGTACTTC. Translation: CASSVGLREQYF.

The V gene is TRBV29-1, the J gene TRBJ2-7, with 7 bases that match TRBD1. Germline CDR1 and CDR2: SQVTM and ANQGSEA. This CDR3 spans 13 amino acids. Unmatched junction bases numbered 6, after V lost 7 bases and J lost 0 bases. The DNA of the CDR3 is TGCAGCGCTGCAGGGGGAAGCTCCTACGAGCAGTACTTC. Residues: CSAAGGSSYEQYF.